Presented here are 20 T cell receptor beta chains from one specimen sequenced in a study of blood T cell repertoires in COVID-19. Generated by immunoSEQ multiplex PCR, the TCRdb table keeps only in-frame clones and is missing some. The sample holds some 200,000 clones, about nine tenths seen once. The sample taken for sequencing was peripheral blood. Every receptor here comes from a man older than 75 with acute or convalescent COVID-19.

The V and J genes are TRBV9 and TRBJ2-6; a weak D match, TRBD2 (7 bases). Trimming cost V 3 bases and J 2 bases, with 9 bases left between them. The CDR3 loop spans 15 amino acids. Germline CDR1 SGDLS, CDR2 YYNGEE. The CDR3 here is CASSGGGAGANVLTF. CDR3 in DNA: TGTGCCAGCAGCGGCGGGGGCGCTGGGGCCAACGTCCTGACTTTC.

The CDR3 DNA reads as TGTGCCAGCAGCCCCAGTACTAGCGGGGACAATGAGCAGTTCTTC. It codes for CASSPSTSGDNEQFF. The chain recombines TRBV4-2 with TRBJ2-1, with 10 bases fitting TRBD2. V was pared by 4 bases and J by 5 bases, with 5 bases of the junction left unmatched. The CDR3 sequence is 15 residues long. From germline, CDR1 is LGHNA and CDR2 YNFKEQ.

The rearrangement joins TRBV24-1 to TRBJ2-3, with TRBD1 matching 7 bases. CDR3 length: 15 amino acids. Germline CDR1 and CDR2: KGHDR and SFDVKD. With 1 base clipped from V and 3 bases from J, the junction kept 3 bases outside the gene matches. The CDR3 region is CATSDLGRGTDTQYF. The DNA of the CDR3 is TGTGCCACCAGTGATTTAGGCAGGGGGACAGATACGCAGTATTTT.

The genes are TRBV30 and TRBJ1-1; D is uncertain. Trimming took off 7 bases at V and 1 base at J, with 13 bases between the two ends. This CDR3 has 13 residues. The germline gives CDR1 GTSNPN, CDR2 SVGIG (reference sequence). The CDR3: CASNRVGNTEAFF. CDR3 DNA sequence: TGTGCCTCCAACCGAGTCGGGAACACTGAAGCTTTCTTT.

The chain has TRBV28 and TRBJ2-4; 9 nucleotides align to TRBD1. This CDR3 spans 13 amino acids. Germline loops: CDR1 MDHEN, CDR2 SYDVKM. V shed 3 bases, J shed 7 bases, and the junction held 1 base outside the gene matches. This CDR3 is CASSFDRGNIQYF. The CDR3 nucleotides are TGTGCCAGCAGTTTTGACAGGGGGAACATTCAGTACTTC.

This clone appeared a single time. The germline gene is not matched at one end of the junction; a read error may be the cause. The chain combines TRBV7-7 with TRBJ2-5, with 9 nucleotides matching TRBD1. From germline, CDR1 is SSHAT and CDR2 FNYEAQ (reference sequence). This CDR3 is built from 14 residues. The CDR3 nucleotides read TGTGCTAGCAGTCCCGGGACAGGGCGACAGACCCAGTACTTC. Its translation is CASSPGTGRQTQYF.

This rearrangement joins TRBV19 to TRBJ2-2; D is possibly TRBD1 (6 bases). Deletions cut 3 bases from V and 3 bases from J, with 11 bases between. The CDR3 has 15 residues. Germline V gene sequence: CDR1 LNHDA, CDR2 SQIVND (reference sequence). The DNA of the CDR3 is TGTGCCAGTAGTATTGCTTGGGGGCACACCGGGGAGCTGTTTTTT. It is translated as CASSIAWGHTGELFF.

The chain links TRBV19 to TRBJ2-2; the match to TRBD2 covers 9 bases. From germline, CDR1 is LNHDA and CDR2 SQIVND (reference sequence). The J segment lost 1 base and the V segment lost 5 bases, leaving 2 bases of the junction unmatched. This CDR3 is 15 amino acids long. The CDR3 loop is CASSRTSVNTGELFF. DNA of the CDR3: TGTGCCAGTAGTCGGACTAGCGTGAACACCGGGGAGCTGTTTTTT.

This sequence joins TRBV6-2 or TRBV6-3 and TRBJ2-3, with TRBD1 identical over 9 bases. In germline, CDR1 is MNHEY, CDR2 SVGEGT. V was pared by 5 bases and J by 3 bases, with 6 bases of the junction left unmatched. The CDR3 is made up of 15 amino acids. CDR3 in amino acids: CASSDRGGSTDTQYF. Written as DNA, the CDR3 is TGTGCCAGCAGTGACAGGGGGGGTTCTACAGATACGCAGTATTTT.

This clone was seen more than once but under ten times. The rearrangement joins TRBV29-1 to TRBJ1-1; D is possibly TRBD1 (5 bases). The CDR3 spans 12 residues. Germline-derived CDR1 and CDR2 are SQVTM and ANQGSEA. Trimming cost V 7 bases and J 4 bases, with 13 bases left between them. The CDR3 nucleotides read TGCAGCGCCTCCGACAGTCCCACTGAAGCTTTCTTT. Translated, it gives CSASDSPTEAFF.

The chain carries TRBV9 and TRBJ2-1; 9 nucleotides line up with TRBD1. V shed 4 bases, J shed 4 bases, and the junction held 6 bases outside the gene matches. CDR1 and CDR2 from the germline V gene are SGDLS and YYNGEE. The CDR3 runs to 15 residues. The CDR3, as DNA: TGTGCCAGCAGCCCTAGGACAGGGGCGTACAATGAGCAGTTCTTC. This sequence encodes CASSPRTGAYNEQFF.

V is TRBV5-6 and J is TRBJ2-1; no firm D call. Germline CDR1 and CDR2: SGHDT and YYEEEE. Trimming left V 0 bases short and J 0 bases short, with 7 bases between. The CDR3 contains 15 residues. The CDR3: CASSLVFGSYNEQFF. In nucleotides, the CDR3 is TGTGCCAGCAGCTTGGTATTCGGCTCCTACAATGAGCAGTTCTTC. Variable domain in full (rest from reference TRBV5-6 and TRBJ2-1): DAGVTQSPTHLIKTRGQQVTLRCSPKSGHDTVSWYQQALGQGPQFIFQYYEEEERQRGNFPDRFSGHQFPNYSSELNVNALLLGDSALYLCASSLVFGSYNEQFFGPGTRLTVL.

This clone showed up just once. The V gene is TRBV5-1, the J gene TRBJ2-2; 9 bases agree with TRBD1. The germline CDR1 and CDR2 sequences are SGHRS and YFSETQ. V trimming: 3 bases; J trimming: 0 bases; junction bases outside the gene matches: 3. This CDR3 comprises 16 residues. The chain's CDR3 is CASSSRTGANTGELFF. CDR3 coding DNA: TGCGCCAGCAGCTCAAGGACAGGGGCGAACACCGGGGAGCTGTTTTTT.

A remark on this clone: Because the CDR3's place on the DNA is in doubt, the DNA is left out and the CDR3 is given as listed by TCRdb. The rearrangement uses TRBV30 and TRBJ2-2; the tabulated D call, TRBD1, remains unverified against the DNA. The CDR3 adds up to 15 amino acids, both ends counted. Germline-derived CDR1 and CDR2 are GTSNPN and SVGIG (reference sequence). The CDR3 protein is CAWSPGGATPGSCFF.

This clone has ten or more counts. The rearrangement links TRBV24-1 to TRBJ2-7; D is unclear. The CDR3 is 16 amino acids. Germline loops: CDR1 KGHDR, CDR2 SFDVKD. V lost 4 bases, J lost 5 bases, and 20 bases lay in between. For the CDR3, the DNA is TGTGCCACCAGTGACCCAGCGCACCCACCGCTCCACGAGCAGTACGTC. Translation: CATSDPAHPPLHEQYV.

CDR3 bases: TGTGCCAGCAGCGCGACATTCACGCAGCCCCAGCATTTT. Protein product: CASSATFTQPQHF. The rearrangement joins TRBV6-5 to TRBJ1-5, with D uncertain. From germline, CDR1 is MNHEY and CDR2 SVGAGI. This CDR3 region has 13 residues. V was trimmed by 6 bases and J by 7 bases, leaving 13 bases between them.

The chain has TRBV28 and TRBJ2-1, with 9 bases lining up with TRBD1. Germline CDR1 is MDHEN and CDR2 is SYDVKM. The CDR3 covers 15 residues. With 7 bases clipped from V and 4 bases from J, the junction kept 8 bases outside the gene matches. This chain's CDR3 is CASTTDRGYYNEQFF. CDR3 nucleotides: TGTGCCAGCACCACCGACAGGGGGTATTACAATGAGCAGTTCTTC.

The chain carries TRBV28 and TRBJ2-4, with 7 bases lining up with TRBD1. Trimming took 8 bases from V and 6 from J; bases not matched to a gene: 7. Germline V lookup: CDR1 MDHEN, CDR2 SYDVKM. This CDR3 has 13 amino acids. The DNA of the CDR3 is TGTGCCAGCCGGGACAGCATGGGAAACATTCAGTACTTC. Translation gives CASRDSMGNIQYF.

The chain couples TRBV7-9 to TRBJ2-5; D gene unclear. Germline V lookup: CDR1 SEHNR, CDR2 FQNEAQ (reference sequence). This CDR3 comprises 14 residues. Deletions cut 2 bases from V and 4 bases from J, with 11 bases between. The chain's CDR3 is CASSLPIGAETQYF. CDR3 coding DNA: TGTGCCAGCAGCTTACCCATCGGTGCAGAGACCCAGTACTTC.

CDR3 coding DNA: TGCGCCAGCAGCGTACAGGGGGTAGATACGCAGTATTTT. It translates to CASSVQGVDTQYF. The chain combines TRBV5-1 with TRBJ2-3; TRBD1 matches at 8 bases. Trimming removed 4 bases from V and 5 bases from J; junction bases left unmatched: 3. Per germline, CDR1 SGHRS and CDR2 YFSETQ. The CDR3 has 13 residues. The whole variable domain, remainder taken from reference TRBV5-1 and TRBJ2-3, is KAGVTQTPRYLIKTRGQQVTLSCSPISGHRSVSWYQQTPGQGLQFLFEYFSETQRNKGNFPGRFSGRQFSNSRSEMNVSTLELGDSALYLCASSVQGVDTQYFGPGTRLTVL.